A single sample gave rise to the 4 T cell receptor beta chains below, sequenced in a study of neurological immune-mediated disorders. Each CDR3 protein is one row after TCRdb ran MiXCR on the 5' RACE reads. The data contain around 130,000 distinct CDR3 sequences, roughly 3.2% of them singletons. Sequenced material: PBMCs. Receptors originate from a woman younger than 45 with multiple sclerosis.

This clonotype was seen ten or more times. This sequence joins TRBV6-5 and TRBJ2-7, with D unresolved. Trimming took off 6 bases at V and 0 bases at J, with 3 bases between the two ends. This CDR3 region has 11 residues. Germline V CDR1 and CDR2: MNHEY, SVGAGI. The CDR3 region is CASRHSYEQYF. In DNA, the CDR3 is TGTGCCAGCAGGCACTCCTACGAGCAGTACTTC.

This clonotype was counted at least ten times. This chain joins TRBV7-8 and TRBJ2-6; weak D call: TRBD2 (6 bases). The CDR3 consists of 18 residues. Germline V gene lookup returns CDR1 SGHVS and CDR2 FQNEAQ. The V gene lost 3 bases and the J gene lost 0 bases, with 15 bases spanning the gap. CDR3 DNA: TGTGCCAGCAGCTTTGTGGGACTGGATTTCTCTGGGGCCAACGTCCTGACTTTC. Translated, it gives CASSFVGLDFSGANVLTF.

This clonotype has at least ten counts. The chain is built from TRBV29-1 and TRBJ1-4; 11 bases are shared with TRBD1. The V gene's germline CDR1 is SQVTM and CDR2 ANQGSEA. V lost 4 bases and J lost 5; bases outside the gene matches: 6. This CDR3 comprises 15 residues. CDR3 in amino acids: CSVGSGTGGNEKLFF. CDR3 DNA sequence: TGCAGCGTTGGCTCAGGGACAGGGGGAAATGAAAAACTGTTTTTT.

This clonotype has ten or more counts. The chain joins TRBV7-9 to TRBJ2-5, with 7 bases fitting TRBD2. The CDR3 is made up of 15 amino acids. Trimming took 4 bases from V and 3 from J; bases not matched to a gene: 8. CDR1 is SEHNR, CDR2 FQNEAQ, per germline (reference sequence). CDR3 loop: CASSSPREFKETQYF. The CDR3 DNA reads as TGTGCCAGCAGCTCACCGCGGGAGTTCAAAGAGACCCAGTACTTC.